These 23 T cell receptor beta chains were all obtained from the same sample, sequenced in a study of blood T cell repertoires in COVID-19. Libraries were prepared by immunoSEQ multiplex PCR; TCRdb keeps only in-frame clonotypes and omits some of them. The sample records around 120,000 clones, about 80% being singletons. The material sequenced was peripheral blood. These receptors originate from a human donor in a cohort sampled during active COVID-19.

This chain uses TRBV27 with TRBJ2-2, with D perhaps matching TRBD2 (6 bases). The CDR3 is 14 residues long. Germline CDR1 and CDR2: MNHEY and SMNVEV (reference sequence). V was cut by 4 bases and J by 2 bases, with 8 bases left in between. CDR3 amino acids: CASSSGLNTGELFF. DNA for the CDR3: TGTGCCAGCAGTTCGGGACTTAACACCGGGGAGCTGTTTTTT.

In this sample, this clone turned up once. This sequence joins TRBV3-1 (or the pseudogene TRBV3-2) and TRBJ2-3; a possible D gene is TRBD2 (6 bases). The CDR3 covers 16 residues. Trimming took 3 bases from V and 0 from J, leaving 13 bases between them. Per germline, CDR1 LGHDT and CDR2 YNNKEL (reference sequence). The CDR3 reads CASSHRRESSTDTQYF. CDR3 DNA: TGTGCCAGCAGCCACCGCCGGGAGTCAAGCACAGATACGCAGTATTTT.

The V and J genes are TRBV18 and TRBJ1-4; no firm D call. This CDR3 is 15 amino acids long. From germline, CDR1 is KGHSH and CDR2 LQKENI. V dropped 6 bases and J dropped 1 base, with 12 bases sitting between them. The CDR3 region has the DNA TGTGCCAGCTCCCGAATTCGGGGAACTAATGAAAAACTGTTTTTT. It translates to CASSRIRGTNEKLFF.

The genes are TRBV10-1 and TRBJ2-7, with TRBD2 matching over 11 bases. This CDR3 contains 17 residues. The trim removed 2 bases at V and 0 bases at J, leaving 6 bases unmatched. The germline V gene has CDR1 WNHNN and CDR2 SYGVQD (reference sequence). This chain's CDR3 is CASSEVAGGFSSYEQYF. CDR3 nucleotide sequence: TGCGCCAGCAGTGAGGTAGCGGGAGGGTTCAGCTCCTACGAGCAGTACTTC.

V and J are TRBV5-4 and TRBJ2-1; no reliable D call. The germline V gene has CDR1 SGHNT and CDR2 YYREEE (reference sequence). The CDR3 spans 16 residues. Trimming shortened V by 2 bases and J by 0 bases, and 12 bases separated the two germline ends. DNA of the CDR3: TGTGCCAGCAGCTTATCTTGGCAGATCTCCTACAATGAGCAGTTCTTC. Its protein product is CASSLSWQISYNEQFF.

The chain links TRBV7-2 to TRBJ2-7; TRBD1 aligns across 11 bases. The CDR3 runs 14 residues. Unmatched junction bases numbered 4, after V lost 8 bases and J lost 1 base. Germline V lookup: CDR1 SGHTA, CDR2 FQGNSA. CDR3 DNA sequence: TGTGCCAGCTCCCGGGACAGGGGGTCCTACGAGCAGTACTTC. It translates to CASSRDRGSYEQYF.

The chain joins TRBV19 to TRBJ2-2; TRBD1 is a possible D gene (6 bases). Trimming pared 3 bases from V and 0 bases from J, leaving 11 bases between. CDR1 LNHDA and CDR2 SQIVND come from the germline V gene (reference sequence). The CDR3 sequence is 16 residues long. This CDR3 is CASSMMGAANTGELFF. Written as DNA, the CDR3 is TGTGCCAGTAGTATGATGGGGGCTGCGAACACCGGGGAGCTGTTTTTT.

The J gene is TRBJ1-1, the V gene TRBV6-2 or TRBV6-3; D is unresolved. CDR3 size: 12 residues. V lost 2 bases to trimming and J lost 9 bases, with 10 bases between them. Germline assignment: CDR1 MNHEY and CDR2 SVGEGT. CDR3 region: CASSYGPRQAFF. For the CDR3, the DNA is TGTGCCAGCAGTTACGGGCCCCGACAAGCTTTCTTT.

This clone was counted once. The chain's CDR3 is CASSLLRTGVETQYF. The CDR3, as DNA: TGTGCCAGCAGCTTACTTCGGACGGGGGTAGAGACCCAGTACTTC. The rearrangement uses TRBV7-2 and TRBJ2-5, with D possibly TRBD2 on 6 matching bases. This CDR3 spans 15 amino acids. Trimming cost V 2 bases and J 4 bases, with 14 bases left between them. CDR1 and CDR2 from the germline V gene are SGHTA and FQGNSA.

This rearrangement joins TRBV2 to TRBJ2-3; possible D gene TRBD1, 5 bases. Deletions cut 2 bases from V and 4 bases from J, with 10 bases between. The CDR3 is 14 residues long. Germline values: CDR1 SNHLY, CDR2 FYNNEI. The CDR3 nucleotides are TGTGCCAGCAGTGAACTGACAGACGCAGATACGCAGTATTTT. It translates to CASSELTDADTQYF.

V and J are TRBV13 and TRBJ1-1; tentatively, D is TRBD1 (5 bases). Germline V gene sequence: CDR1 PRHDT, CDR2 FYEKMQ (reference sequence). Trimming cost V 5 bases and J 0 bases, with 10 bases left between them. This CDR3 is 14 amino acids long. The CDR3 reads CASSAGTVNTEAFF. CDR3 DNA: TGTGCCAGCAGCGCCGGGACTGTGAACACTGAAGCTTTCTTT.

This rearrangement joins TRBV7-2 to TRBJ1-6; 8 bases agree with TRBD1. The J segment lost 7 bases and the V segment lost 3 bases, leaving 5 bases of the junction unmatched. Germline CDR1 and CDR2: SGHTA and FQGNSA. The CDR3 totals 15 residues. The CDR3 DNA follows: TGTGCCAGCAGCTTCCAGGGGGCACGGAATTCACCCCTCCACTTT. It is translated as CASSFQGARNSPLHF. The variable domain in full, with the rest retrieved from reference TRBV7-2 and TRBJ1-6, is GAGVSQSPSNKVTEKGKDVELRCDPISGHTALYWYRQSLGQGLEFLIYFQGNSAPDKSGLPSDRFSAERTGGSVSTLTIQRTQQEDSAVYLCASSFQGARNSPLHFGNGTRLTVT.

The V and J genes are TRBV7-2 and TRBJ2-3; 11 bases are a match to TRBD2. Losses at the gene ends were 5 bases for V and 2 bases for J; bases not matched to a gene: 6. CDR1 SGHTA and CDR2 FQGNSA come from the germline V gene. There are 16 residues in the CDR3. CDR3 sequence reads: CASSQGLAVHTDTQYF. The CDR3 bases are TGTGCCAGCAGCCAGGGACTAGCGGTCCACACAGATACGCAGTATTTT.

V usage is TRBV5-1 and J usage is TRBJ2-1, with 9 bases that match TRBD2. The CDR3 length is 16 residues. Per germline, CDR1 SGHRS and CDR2 YFSETQ. The ends lost 0 bases at V and 8 bases at J; junction bases unmatched: 9. For the CDR3, the DNA is TGCGCCAGCAGCTTGGTCCCGGCGGGAGGGTCCGATGAGCAGTTCTTC. This sequence encodes CASSLVPAGGSDEQFF.

The chain links TRBV5-1 to TRBJ1-3, with 7 bases fitting TRBD1. V dropped 0 bases and J dropped 1; count of bases not matched to a gene: 4. Germline assignment: CDR1 SGHRS and CDR2 YFSETQ. The CDR3 length is 16 residues. For the CDR3, the DNA is TGCGCCAGCAGCTTGGAGGGGGCAAGGTCTGGAAACACCATATATTTT. It codes for CASSLEGARSGNTIYF.

V usage is TRBV5-1 and J usage is TRBJ2-6; weak D call: TRBD1 (6 bases). The CDR3 loop spans 16 amino acids. CDR1 and CDR2 from the germline V gene are SGHRS and YFSETQ. The V end was cut by 0 bases, the J end by 3 bases, with 10 bases between. CDR3 amino acids: CASSLEWGLGANVLTF. In DNA form, the CDR3 reads TGCGCCAGCAGCTTGGAGTGGGGGCTTGGGGCCAACGTCCTGACTTTC.

This clone was observed a single time. This chain joins TRBV7-8 and TRBJ2-3; D is possibly TRBD2 (7 bases). Germline V CDR1 and CDR2: SGHVS, FQNEAQ. Between the trimmed V and J ends, which lost 5 bases and 8 bases, there was a span of 26 bases. The CDR3 sequence is 17 residues long. The CDR3 loop reads CASSQGTAGAVRGTQYF. The CDR3 DNA is TGTGCCAGCAGCCAAGGTACCGCGGGGGCGGTACGTGGTACGCAGTATTTT.

This sequence joins TRBV2 and TRBJ2-1; perhaps TRBD1 as D (6 bases). Germline CDR1 reads SNHLY; CDR2 reads FYNNEI. CDR3 length equals 15 residues. Trimming cost V 2 bases and J 5 bases, with 13 bases left between them. CDR3 sequence reads: CASSESQGLDNEQFF. The DNA of the CDR3 is TGTGCCAGCAGTGAAAGTCAGGGGCTCGACAATGAGCAGTTCTTC.

The rearrangement joins TRBV20-1 to TRBJ2-3; 12 positions match TRBD2. Germline CDR1 and CDR2: DFQATT and SNEGSKA (reference sequence). J was trimmed by 5 bases and V by 3 bases; bases with no gene match: 6. The CDR3 totals 15 residues. The CDR3 DNA reads TGCAGTGCTAGTGGACTAGCGGGGCTCGAAGATACGCAGTATTTT. This codes for CSASGLAGLEDTQYF.

CDR3 nucleotide sequence: TGTGCCAGCTCTAGGGGGGGGAACACCGGGGAGCTGTTTTTT. It codes for CASSRGGNTGELFF. The rearrangement joins TRBV6-5 to TRBJ2-2, with D tentatively TRBD2 (7 bases). The CDR3 has 14 amino acids. The germline V gene has CDR1 MNHEY and CDR2 SVGAGI. With 8 bases removed from V and 1 base from J, the gap between germline ends came to 11 bases.

This clone has just one count. The chain employs TRBV18 and TRBJ1-5, with D possibly TRBD1 on 5 matching bases. The CDR3 has 14 residues. Germline V gives CDR1 KGHSH, CDR2 LQKENI. V lost 6 bases and J 6 bases, leaving 15 bases between the germline ends. The CDR3 DNA is TGTGCCAGCTCCCCCAGTGGGGGGATTCAGCCCCAGCATTTT. It is translated as CASSPSGGIQPQHF.

This rearrangement joins TRBV9 to TRBJ2-3; no clear D. Per germline, CDR1 SGDLS and CDR2 YYNGEE. The CDR3 has 13 amino acids. The V gene lost 4 bases and the J gene lost 5 bases, with 11 bases spanning the gap. CDR3 sequence (DNA): TGTGCCAGCAGCCCACAACCGCAAGATACGCAGTATTTT. Its translation is CASSPQPQDTQYF.

The chain has TRBV30 and TRBJ1-1; D is unresolved. The V end lost 0 bases, the J end lost 0 bases, and 8 bases lay between the germline ends. Germline V lookup: CDR1 GTSNPN, CDR2 SVGIG (reference sequence). The CDR3 length is 14 residues. The CDR3 nucleotides read TGTGCCTGGAGTGTTGGACTGATGAACACTGAAGCTTTCTTT. Translated: CAWSVGLMNTEAFF.